This T cell receptor (beta chain) emerged from a study of early T cells in non-severe SARS-CoV-2 infection. Per germline, CDR1 SGHNT and CDR2 YYREEE (reference sequence). The V gene lost 5 bases and the J gene lost 0 bases, with 9 bases spanning the gap. The CDR3 is 14 residues long. MiXCR was run by TCRdb on the 5' RACE reads, yielding one entry per CDR3 protein. The sample lists 80,000 to 100,000 distinct CDR3 sequences, around 13% occurring once. Sequenced material: whole blood. V and J are TRBV5-4 and TRBJ2-1; D is uncertain. This receptor was identified in an adult who was a healthcare worker with PCR-confirmed SARS-CoV-2 infection or an uninfected control (not recorded which). CDR3 DNA: TGTGCCAGCAGTTTTACGAGCTCCTACAATGAGCAGTTCTTC. Translated: CASSFTSSYNEQFF. Combining the CDR3 with reference TRBV5-4 and TRBJ2-1 gives the whole variable domain ETGVTQSPTHLIKTRGQQVTLRCSSQSGHNTVSWYQQALGQGPQFIFQYYREEENGRGNFPPRFSGLQFPNYSSELNVNALELDDSALYLCASSFTSSYNEQFFGPGTRLTVL.